These 17 T cell receptor beta chains originate from one sample sequenced in a study of regulatory T cells in long-lasting Graves disease. Building of the TCR beta libraries involved iRepertoire HTBI primers and Arm-PCR of CDR3 regions. In TCRdb, the multiplex PCR reads were re-called with MiXCR into one record per CDR3 protein. The table includes 200,000 to 250,000 distinct CDR3 sequences, approximately 18% detected once. Time point meaning: newly diagnosed GD, antithyroid drugs for less than 3 months. PBMC-derived RNA was used for the TCR library. These same records also appear under a second study, on T cells in Graves' hyperthyroidism and ophthalmopathy.

The sequenced sample was peripheral blood mononuclear cells (PBMCs), obtained at new diagnosis, from a patient treated with antithyroid drugs. The receptors were sampled from a woman aged 25 to 45 with Graves disease.

The gene calls are TRBV20-1 and TRBJ1-4; TRBD1 matches 10 bases. The junction had 7 bases not matched to a gene; V was cut back by 3 bases and J by 6 bases. Germline CDR1 is DFQATT and CDR2 is SNEGSKA (reference sequence). The CDR3 sequence is 15 residues long. CDR3 amino acids: CSARTGGGGDEKLFF. The CDR3 nucleotides are TGCAGTGCTAGGACAGGGGGCGGGGGGGATGAAAAACTGTTTTTT.

This clonotype was seen at least ten times. V is TRBV20-1 and J is TRBJ2-7; 12 positions match TRBD1. This CDR3 contains 15 residues. With 3 bases clipped from V and 7 bases from J, the junction kept 10 bases outside the gene matches. From germline, CDR1 is DFQATT and CDR2 SNEGSKA (reference sequence). CDR3 coding DNA: TGCAGTGCTAGCTCCTCCGGGACAGGGGGCGGTGAGCAGTACTTC. Protein: CSASSSGTGGGEQYF.

At least ten counts were recorded for this clonotype. V and J are TRBV19 and TRBJ1-2; D is perhaps TRBD1 (6 bases). The CDR3 spans 15 residues. V was clipped by 5 bases and J by 8 bases, with 21 bases between them. Germline CDR1 LNHDA, CDR2 SQIVND (reference sequence). The CDR3 DNA reads as TGTGCCAGTAGTTCTACGGACAGTAACGGCCGCGGCTACACCTTC. Its protein product is CASSSTDSNGRGYTF.

Ten or more counts support this clonotype. This rearrangement joins TRBV6-2 or TRBV6-3 to TRBJ2-7; TRBD2 is a possible D gene (6 bases). The V end was cut by 10 bases, the J end by 3 bases, with 22 bases between. The germline V gene has CDR1 MNHEY and CDR2 SVGEGT. This CDR3 is built from 15 residues. The CDR3 is CATGGPGKPNYEQYF. The CDR3 coding sequence is TGTGCCACTGGAGGGCCGGGGAAACCCAACTACGAGCAGTACTTC.

This clonotype has ten or more counts. This chain joins TRBV6-9 and TRBJ1-6; D perhaps matches TRBD1 (5 bases). This CDR3 is 15 amino acids long. Germline V gives CDR1 MNHGY, CDR2 SVAAGI. Trimming pared 4 bases from V and 5 bases from J, leaving 12 bases between. CDR3 residues: CASSWGSSDNSPLHF. The DNA of the CDR3 is TGTGCCAGCAGTTGGGGGAGTAGTGATAATTCACCCCTCCACTTT.

This clonotype has at least ten counts. This chain uses TRBV20-1 with TRBJ1-5; D is ambiguous. V was shortened by 0 bases and J by 9 bases, with 15 bases between the two germline ends. This CDR3 is built from 14 residues. In germline, CDR1 is DFQATT, CDR2 SNEGSKA (reference sequence). CDR3 DNA: TGCAGTGCTAGAGATTCGGGCAATCACTTGCCCCAGCATTTT. Amino acid sequence: CSARDSGNHLPQHF.

This clonotype was observed many times. The V and J genes are TRBV20-1 and TRBJ1-5; maybe TRBD1 (5 bases). The V gene lost 3 bases and the J gene lost 0 bases, with 15 bases spanning the gap. The CDR3 spans 16 residues. Germline CDR1 reads DFQATT; CDR2 reads SNEGSKA (reference sequence). The CDR3, as DNA: TGCAGTGCTAGGGACTCCGGGAGGGGTAGCAATCAGCCCCAGCATTTT. Encoded protein: CSARDSGRGSNQPQHF.

This clonotype was counted at least ten times. This chain uses TRBV6-2 or TRBV6-3 with TRBJ2-5; 8 bases map to TRBD2. In germline, CDR1 is MNHEY, CDR2 SVGEGT. This CDR3 region has 17 residues. The V and J ends lost 4 bases and 0 bases, in that order; junction bases with no gene match: 10. The CDR3 DNA follows: TGTGCCAGCAGTTCCCCGTTAGCGGGAAACTACCAAGAGACCCAGTACTTC. This encodes CASSSPLAGNYQETQYF.

This clonotype has just a few counts. The V gene is TRBV9, the J gene TRBJ2-1; no reliable D call. The ends were cut back, 3 bases at V and 3 bases at J, with 4 bases in the middle. This CDR3 has 12 residues. In germline, CDR1 is SGDLS, CDR2 YYNGEE. The CDR3 region is CASSDNYNEQFF. The CDR3 DNA reads as TGTGCCAGCAGCGACAACTACAATGAGCAGTTCTTC.

CDR3 amino acids: CASSLPEEEKLFF. The DNA for the CDR3 is TGTGCCAGCAGCTTGCCCGAGGAGGAAAAACTGTTTTTT. This rearrangement joins TRBV7-9 to TRBJ1-4; D unresolved. Germline values: CDR1 SEHNR, CDR2 FQNEAQ (reference sequence). V was clipped by 3 bases and J by 8 bases, with 10 bases between them. The CDR3 consists of 13 residues.

This clonotype was recorded a few times. The rearrangement uses TRBV20-1 and TRBJ1-5, with D possibly matching TRBD1 (5 bases). The length of the CDR3 is 12 residues. Deletions cut 5 bases from V and 6 bases from J, with 11 bases between. CDR1 is DFQATT, CDR2 SNEGSKA, per germline (reference sequence). CDR3 nucleotide sequence: TGCAGTGCTGTGGGGGGGACTCAGCCCCAGCATTTT. It yields the protein CSAVGGTQPQHF.

This clonotype was counted at least ten times. The DNA of the CDR3 is TGTGCCACCAGCAGAAACCTCGGGACGTCAACTAATGAAAAACTGTTTTTT. This codes for CATSRNLGTSTNEKLFF. This sequence joins TRBV15 and TRBJ1-4; a possible D gene is TRBD1 (5 bases). The CDR3 is 17 amino acids. Germline V CDR1 and CDR2: LNHNV, YYDKDF (reference sequence). The ends were cut back, 2 bases at V and 0 bases at J, with 13 bases in the middle.

This clonotype was seen at least ten times. The junction shows a germline mismatch at one end, possibly a read error. This chain connects TRBV30 to TRBJ1-5; TRBD1 agrees at 9 bases. Germline-derived CDR1 and CDR2 are GTSNPN and SVGIG (reference sequence). This CDR3 contains 14 residues. The CDR3 DNA sequence: TGTGCCTGGAGTCCCGGGACAGGGAATCCGCCCCAGCATTTT. Residues: CAWSPGTGNPPQHF.

This clonotype has a count of ten or more. The V and J genes are TRBV30 and TRBJ2-1; 10 nucleotides line up with TRBD2. CDR3 size: 15 residues. CDR1 is GTSNPN, CDR2 SVGIG, per germline (reference sequence). The J segment lost 8 bases and the V segment lost 3 bases, leaving 10 bases of the junction unmatched. The CDR3 DNA reads as TGTGCCTGGAGCAAGCGGGAGGGTATTGTCCATGAGCAGTTCTTC. This translates into CAWSKREGIVHEQFF.

This clonotype was observed many times. The CDR3 loop is CSFRPGATEAFF. The CDR3 DNA is TGCAGCTTCCGCCCAGGGGCCACTGAAGCTTTCTTT. The rearrangement uses TRBV29-1 and TRBJ1-1, with D possibly TRBD1 on 6 matching bases. The germline gives CDR1 SQVTM, CDR2 ANQGSEA. The CDR3 totals 12 residues. Trimming cost V 8 bases and J 4 bases, with 14 bases left between them.

In its sample, this clonotype was seen many times. The V gene is TRBV20-1, the J gene TRBJ2-7, with D perhaps TRBD1 (6 bases). Germline CDR1 DFQATT, CDR2 SNEGSKA (reference sequence). V lost 0 bases to trimming and J lost 2 bases, with 11 bases between them. The CDR3 runs 14 residues. CDR3: CSARDKGTPYEQYF. Written as DNA, the CDR3 is TGCAGTGCTAGAGATAAGGGGACACCCTACGAGCAGTACTTC.

The V gene is TRBV5-1, the J gene TRBJ1-4, with D perhaps matching TRBD1 (5 bases). The CDR3 consists of 15 residues. V lost 4 bases, J lost 8 bases, and 18 bases lay in between. CDR1 and CDR2 (germline): SGHRS, YFSETQ. The CDR3 loop is CASSDGTWIEEKLFF. CDR3 DNA sequence: TGCGCCAGCAGCGACGGGACCTGGATTGAGGAAAAACTGTTTTTT.